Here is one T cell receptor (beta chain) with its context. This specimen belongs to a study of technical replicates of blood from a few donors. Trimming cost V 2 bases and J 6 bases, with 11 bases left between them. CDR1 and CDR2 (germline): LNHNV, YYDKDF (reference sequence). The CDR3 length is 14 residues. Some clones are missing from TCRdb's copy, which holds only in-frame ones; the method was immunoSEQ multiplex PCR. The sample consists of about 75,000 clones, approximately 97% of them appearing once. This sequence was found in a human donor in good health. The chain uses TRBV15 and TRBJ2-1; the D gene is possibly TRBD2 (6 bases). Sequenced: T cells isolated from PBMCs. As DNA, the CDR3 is TGTGCCACCAGCAGATTAGCGGCCCGCAATGAGCAGTTCTTC. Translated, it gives CATSRLAARNEQFF.